The TCR beta chain under discussion was sequenced for a study of shared clonotypes between healthy human individuals. Points from the study as a whole: Memory subsets generally showed lower estimated richness than naive subsets. It was the non-shared clonotypes that had lower generation probabilities than clonotypes shared by all four donors.

From germline, CDR1 is SEHNR and CDR2 FQNEAQ (reference sequence). V was pared by 10 bases and J by 6 bases, with 22 bases between. This CDR3 region has 14 residues. Evenly divided among several immunoSEQ plates was the genomic DNA of each subset. Original analysis: ImmunoSEQ supplied junction-only sequences lacking quality scores, so filtering was different. Sequencing used immunoSEQ multiplex PCR; TCRdb keeps in-frame clones, though not all of them. V, J and clone size reflect that table, while D and trimming were determined from the DNA. This table has 1.4 million to 1.5 million clones, approximately 97% appearing once. As regards this clone: Its target is not known.

This receptor was identified in a young man in good health. The chain recombines TRBV7-9 with TRBJ2-7; a weak D match, TRBD1 (6 bases). Sequencing was carried out using naive CD4+ T cells sorted from blood. The sample's subset: CD45RA+ positively selected. CDR3 in amino acids: CATYRTALSTEQYF. The CDR3 coding sequence is TGTGCCACCTATAGGACAGCACTGTCTACCGAGCAGTACTTC.